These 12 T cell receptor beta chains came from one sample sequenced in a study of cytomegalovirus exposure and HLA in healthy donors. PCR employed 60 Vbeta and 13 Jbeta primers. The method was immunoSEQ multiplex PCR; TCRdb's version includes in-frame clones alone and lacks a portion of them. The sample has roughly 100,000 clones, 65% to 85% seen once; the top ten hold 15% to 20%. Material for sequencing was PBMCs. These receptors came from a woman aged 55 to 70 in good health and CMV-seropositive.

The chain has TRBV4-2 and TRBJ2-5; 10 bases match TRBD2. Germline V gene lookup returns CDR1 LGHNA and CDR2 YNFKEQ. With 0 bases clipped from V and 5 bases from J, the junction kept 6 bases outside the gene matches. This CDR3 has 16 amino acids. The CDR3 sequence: CASSQDLAGGYETQYF. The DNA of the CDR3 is TGTGCCAGCAGCCAAGATTTAGCGGGAGGTTATGAGACCCAGTACTTC.

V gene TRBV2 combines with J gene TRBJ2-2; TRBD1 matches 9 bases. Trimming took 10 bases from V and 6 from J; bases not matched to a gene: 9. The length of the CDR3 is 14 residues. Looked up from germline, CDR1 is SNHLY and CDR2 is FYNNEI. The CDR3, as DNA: TGTGCCACGAACAGGGGGCGCGCTCCCGGGGAGCTGTTTTTT. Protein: CATNRGRAPGELFF. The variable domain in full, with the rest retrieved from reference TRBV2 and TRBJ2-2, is EPEVTQTPSHQVTQMGQEVILRCVPISNHLYFYWYRQILGQKVEFLVSFYNNEISEKSEIFDDQFSVERPDGSNFTLKIRSTKLEDSAMYFCATNRGRAPGELFFGEGSRLTVL.

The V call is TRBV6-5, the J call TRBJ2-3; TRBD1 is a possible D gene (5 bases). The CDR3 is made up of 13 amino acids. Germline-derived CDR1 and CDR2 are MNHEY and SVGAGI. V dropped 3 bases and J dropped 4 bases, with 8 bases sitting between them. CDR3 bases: TGTGCCAGCAGTTATACAGGCCCAGATACGCAGTATTTT. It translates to CASSYTGPDTQYF.

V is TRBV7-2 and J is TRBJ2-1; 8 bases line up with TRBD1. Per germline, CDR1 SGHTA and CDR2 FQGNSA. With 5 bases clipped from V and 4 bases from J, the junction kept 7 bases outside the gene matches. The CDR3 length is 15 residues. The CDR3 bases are TGTGCCAGCAGCCTACGGACAGGGCGGTACAATGAGCAGTTCTTC. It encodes CASSLRTGRYNEQFF.

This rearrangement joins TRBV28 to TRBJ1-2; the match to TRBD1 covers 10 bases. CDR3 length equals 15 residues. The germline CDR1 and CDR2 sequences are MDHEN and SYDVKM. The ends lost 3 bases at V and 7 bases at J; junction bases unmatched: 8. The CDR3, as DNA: TGTGCCAGCAGTTTTGACAGGGGGCTAGGGGGTGGCTACACCTTC. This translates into CASSFDRGLGGGYTF.

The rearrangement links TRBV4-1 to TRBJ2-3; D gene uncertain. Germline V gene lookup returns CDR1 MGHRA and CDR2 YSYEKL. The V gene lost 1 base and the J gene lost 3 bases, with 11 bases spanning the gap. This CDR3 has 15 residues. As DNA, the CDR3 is TGCGCCAGCAGCCAAGTCGGGTGGAGTACAGATACGCAGTATTTT. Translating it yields CASSQVGWSTDTQYF.

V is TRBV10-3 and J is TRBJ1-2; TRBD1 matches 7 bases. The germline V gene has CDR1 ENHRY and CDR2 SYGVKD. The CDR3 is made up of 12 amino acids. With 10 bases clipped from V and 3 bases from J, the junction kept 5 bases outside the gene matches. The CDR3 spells CATRDSDYGYTF. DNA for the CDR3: TGTGCCACTCGGGACAGCGACTATGGCTACACCTTC.

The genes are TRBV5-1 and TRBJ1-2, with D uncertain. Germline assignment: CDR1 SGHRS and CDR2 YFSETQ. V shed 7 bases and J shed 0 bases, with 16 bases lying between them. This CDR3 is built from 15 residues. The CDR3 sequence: CASGLPGRTNYGYTF. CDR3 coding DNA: TGCGCCAGCGGGTTACCGGGAAGAACTAACTATGGCTACACCTTC.

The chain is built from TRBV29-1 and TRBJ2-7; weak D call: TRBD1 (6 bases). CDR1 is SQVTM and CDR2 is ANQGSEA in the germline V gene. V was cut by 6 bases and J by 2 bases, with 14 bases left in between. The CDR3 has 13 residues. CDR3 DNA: TGCAGCGTAAGAAAGACAGGTACCTACGAGCAGTACTTC. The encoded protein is CSVRKTGTYEQYF.

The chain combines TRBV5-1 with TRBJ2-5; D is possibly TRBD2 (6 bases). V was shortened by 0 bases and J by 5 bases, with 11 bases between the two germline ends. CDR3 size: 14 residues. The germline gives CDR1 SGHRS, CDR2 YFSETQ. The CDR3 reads CASSLVGTWETQYF. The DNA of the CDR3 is TGCGCCAGCAGCTTGGTGGGGACTTGGGAGACCCAGTACTTC. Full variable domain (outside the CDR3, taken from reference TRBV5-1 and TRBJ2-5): KAGVTQTPRYLIKTRGQQVTLSCSPISGHRSVSWYQQTPGQGLQFLFEYFSETQRNKGNFPGRFSGRQFSNSRSEMNVSTLELGDSALYLCASSLVGTWETQYFGPGTRLLVL.

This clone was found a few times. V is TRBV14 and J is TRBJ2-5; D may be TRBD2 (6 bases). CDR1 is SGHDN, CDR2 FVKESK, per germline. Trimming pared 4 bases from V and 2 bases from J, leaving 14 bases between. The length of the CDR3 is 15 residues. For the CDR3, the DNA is TGTGCCAGCAGCCCCAAGGGACTGCGTCAAGAGACCCAGTACTTC. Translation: CASSPKGLRQETQYF.

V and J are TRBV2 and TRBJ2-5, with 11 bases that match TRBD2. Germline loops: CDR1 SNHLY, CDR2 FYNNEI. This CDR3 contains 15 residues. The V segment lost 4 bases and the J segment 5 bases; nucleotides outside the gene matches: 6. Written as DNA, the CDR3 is TGTGCCAGCAGTGGACTAGCGGGAAGGGGGGAGACCCAGTACTTC. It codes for CASSGLAGRGETQYF.